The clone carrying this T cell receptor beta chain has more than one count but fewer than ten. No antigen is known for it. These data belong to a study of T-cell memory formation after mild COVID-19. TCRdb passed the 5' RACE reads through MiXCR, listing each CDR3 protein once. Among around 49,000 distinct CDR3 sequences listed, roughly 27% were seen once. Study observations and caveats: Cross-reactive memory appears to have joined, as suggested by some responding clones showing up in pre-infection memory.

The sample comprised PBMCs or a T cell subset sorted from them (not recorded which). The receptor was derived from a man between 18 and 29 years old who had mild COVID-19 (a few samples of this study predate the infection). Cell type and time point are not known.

Here the CDR3 DNA reads TGTGCCAGCGTCCAGTCGGCCCCGCTCGAACTGTTTTTT. The encoded protein is CASVQSAPLELFF. The chain couples TRBV7-9 to TRBJ1-4; D is ambiguous. The V end lost 8 bases, the J end lost 12 bases, and 19 bases lay between the germline ends. Germline loops: CDR1 SEHNR, CDR2 FQNEAQ (reference sequence). The CDR3 has 13 residues.